The 32 T cell receptor beta chains reported below all come from one sample, sequenced in a study of radiation and T cells in renal cell carcinoma. The treatment denotes: 15 Gy SBRT to primary tumor, nephrectomy 4 weeks later. Using immunoSEQ multiplex PCR, the repertoire was profiled, and TCRdb retains in-frame clones only, with some absent. Found here are 18,000 or so clones, 50% to 70% of them singletons; the top ten hold roughly 12%. The input for sequencing was tumor tissue, taken from a patient whose treatment included radiotherapy and nephrectomy. These receptors were taken from a middle-aged man with renal cell carcinoma.

The chain employs TRBV5-5 and TRBJ2-1; D is perhaps TRBD1 (6 bases). This CDR3 has 15 residues. Germline CDR1 reads SGHKS; CDR2 reads YYEKEE (reference sequence). Trimming pared 2 bases from V and 7 bases from J, leaving 16 bases between. The CDR3 DNA follows: TGTGCCAGCAGCTTATCACAGGGCGAAATTAATGAGCAGTTCTTC. Residues: CASSLSQGEINEQFF.

This clone appeared once. The chain joins TRBV7-9 to TRBJ1-1; 7 positions match TRBD1. The V gene end was trimmed by 0 bases and the J gene end by 11 bases; junction bases not matched to a gene: 9. The CDR3 totals 14 residues. The germline V gene encodes CDR1 SEHNR and CDR2 FQNEAQ (reference sequence). CDR3 region: CASSLAGVTGRAFF. CDR3 DNA sequence: TGTGCCAGCAGCTTAGCCGGGGTGACAGGGCGGGCTTTCTTT.

This chain links TRBV27 with TRBJ2-2, with TRBD1 matching 9 bases. Trimming at V came to 9 bases and at J to 3 bases, leaving 5 bases not matched to a gene. Looked up from germline, CDR1 is MNHEY and CDR2 is SMNVEV (reference sequence). CDR3 size: 14 residues. The CDR3 sequence: CARTGGEYTGELFF. CDR3 in DNA: TGTGCCAGGACAGGGGGAGAGTACACCGGGGAGCTGTTTTTT.

The chain employs TRBV2 and TRBJ2-2; D tentatively reads TRBD1 or TRBD2 (5 bases each). Germline CDR1 reads SNHLY; CDR2 reads FYNNEI. Trimming removed 5 bases from V and 4 bases from J, with 14 bases in between. This CDR3 region has 15 residues. CDR3 protein: CASSQTFGGTGELFF. CDR3 nucleotides: TGTGCCAGCAGTCAGACATTTGGGGGCACCGGGGAGCTGTTTTTT. Full variable domain (rest looked up from reference TRBV2 and TRBJ2-2): EPEVTQTPSHQVTQMGQEVILRCVPISNHLYFYWYRQILGQKVEFLVSFYNNEISEKSEIFDDQFSVERPDGSNFTLKIRSTKLEDSAMYFCASSQTFGGTGELFFGEGSRLTVL.

This clone was found a few times. This chain connects TRBV4-1 to TRBJ1-2; D is uncertain. CDR1 is MGHRA, CDR2 YSYEKL, per germline. CDR3 length: 15 residues. V shed 2 bases and J shed 0 bases, with 10 bases lying between them. The CDR3, as DNA: TGCGCCAGCAGCCAAAGAGCAGAGACTAACTATGGCTACACCTTC. Its protein product is CASSQRAETNYGYTF.

The chain uses TRBV20-1 and TRBJ1-1, with D unclear. This CDR3 comprises 11 residues. V dropped 1 base and J dropped 4 bases, with 4 bases sitting between them. The germline V gene has CDR1 DFQATT and CDR2 SNEGSKA (reference sequence). The CDR3 loop reads CSARVTTEAFF. As DNA, the CDR3 is TGCAGTGCTAGAGTAACCACTGAAGCTTTCTTT.

V usage is TRBV7-2 and J usage is TRBJ2-7, with a possible D match to TRBD2 (6 bases). Germline assignment: CDR1 SGHTA and CDR2 FQGNSA. The ends were cut back, 6 bases at V and 5 bases at J, with 11 bases in the middle. The CDR3 is 12 amino acids. The CDR3 loop reads CASRQTSHEQYF. The CDR3 DNA is TGTGCCAGCAGACAGACTAGTCACGAGCAGTACTTC.

Of note for this clone: The same CDR3 is also encoded by other DNA sequences in this sample. The rearrangement links TRBV7-3 to TRBJ2-3; no clear D. Trimming pared 2 bases from V and 3 bases from J, leaving 12 bases between. CDR3 length equals 15 residues. Germline CDR1 reads SGHTA; CDR2 reads FQGTGA. The CDR3 coding sequence is TGTGCCAGCAGCTTACAAGGGATTGGAACAGATACGCAGTATTTT. Translating gives CASSLQGIGTDTQYF. Using reference TRBV7-3 and TRBJ2-3 for the parts outside the CDR3, the full variable domain is GAGVSQTPSNKVTEKGKYVELRCDPISGHTALYWYRQSLGQGPEFLIYFQGTGAADDSGLPNDRFFAVRPEGSVSTLKIQRTERGDSAVYLCASSLQGIGTDTQYFGPGTRLTVL.

The chain combines TRBV19 with TRBJ2-3; no firm D call. The CDR3 extends over 17 amino acids. The V gene lost 5 bases and the J gene lost 2 bases, with 20 bases spanning the gap. Germline loops: CDR1 LNHDA, CDR2 SQIVND (reference sequence). CDR3 residues: CASSFRTGQEPTDTQYF. CDR3 nucleotides: TGTGCCAGTAGTTTTAGGACGGGTCAAGAACCCACAGATACGCAGTATTTT.

V is TRBV27 and J is TRBJ2-3; 9 nucleotides line up with TRBD2. The CDR3 has 15 amino acids. Germline-derived CDR1 and CDR2 are MNHEY and SMNVEV (reference sequence). V dropped 3 bases and J dropped 6; count of bases not matched to a gene: 7. The chain's CDR3 is CASSLRGGWTDTQYF. In DNA form, the CDR3 reads TGTGCCAGCAGTTTGCGGGGGGGCTGGACCGATACGCAGTATTTT.

The chain recombines TRBV4-2 with TRBJ2-1; 8 bases align to TRBD2. Germline V gene data show CDR1 as LGHNA and CDR2 as YNFKEQ. The CDR3 is made up of 18 amino acids. After removal of 1 base from V and 6 bases from J, the junction contained 14 bases not matched to a gene. CDR3 in DNA: TGTGCCAGCAGCCAAGCCCAGATAGCGGGACCAGGGGCCAATGAGCAGTTCTTC. Protein product: CASSQAQIAGPGANEQFF.

This clone was counted a few times. The chain has TRBV6-5 and TRBJ1-2, with D possibly TRBD1 on 5 matching bases. The CDR3 is 14 residues long. Germline CDR1 MNHEY, CDR2 SVGAGI. V was clipped by 2 bases and J by 8 bases, with 15 bases between them. DNA of the CDR3: TGTGCCAGCAGTTACCCCGACCAGGGAGGCGGCTACACCTTC. This codes for CASSYPDQGGGYTF.

This clone has a handful of counts. V gene TRBV19 combines with J gene TRBJ2-2; 7 nucleotides agree with TRBD1. CDR1 and CDR2 (germline): LNHDA, SQIVND (reference sequence). V lost 0 bases and J lost 2; bases outside the gene matches: 21. This CDR3 is built from 22 residues. CDR3 residues: CASSIDSGRGIGRSTNTGELFF. CDR3 in DNA: TGTGCCAGTAGTATAGATTCTGGCAGGGGGATAGGTCGATCTACTAACACCGGGGAGCTGTTTTTT. The variable domain in full, with the rest retrieved from reference TRBV19 and TRBJ2-2, is DGGITQSPKYLFRKEGQNVTLSCEQNLNHDAMYWYRQDPGQGLRLIYYSQIVNDFQKGDIAEGYSVSREKKESFPLTVTSAQKNPTAFYLCASSIDSGRGIGRSTNTGELFFGEGSRLTVL.

This sequence joins TRBV5-1 and TRBJ1-1; tentatively, D is TRBD1 (6 bases). The V end was cut by 6 bases, the J end by 4 bases, with 16 bases between. The V gene's germline CDR1 is SGHRS and CDR2 YFSETQ. This CDR3 contains 14 residues. DNA of the CDR3: TGCGCCAGCAATACTCCAGGACAGAGCACTGAAGCTTTCTTT. This encodes CASNTPGQSTEAFF.

This clone was seen a single time. This chain links TRBV9 with TRBJ1-5; TRBD1 aligns across 10 bases. V shed 3 bases and J 6 bases; nucleotides not matched to a gene: 3. Germline values: CDR1 SGDLS, CDR2 YYNGEE. The CDR3 totals 14 residues. The CDR3 nucleotides read TGTGCCAGCAGCGAGGGACAGGGGCCTCAGCCCCAGCATTTT. Translated: CASSEGQGPQPQHF.

This clone was counted only a few times. V is TRBV19 and J is TRBJ1-5; weak D call: TRBD1 (5 bases). This CDR3 has 16 amino acids. The germline V gene has CDR1 LNHDA and CDR2 SQIVND (reference sequence). With 0 bases removed from V and 4 bases from J, the gap between germline ends came to 13 bases. CDR3 nucleotide sequence: TGTGCCAGTAGTATAGATCGGGGGTACGGGAATCAGCCCCAGCATTTT. Protein: CASSIDRGYGNQPQHF.

The genes are TRBV2 and TRBJ2-5; TRBD2 matches 8 bases. From germline, CDR1 is SNHLY and CDR2 FYNNEI. The CDR3 totals 16 residues. The junction had 10 bases not matched to a gene; V was cut back by 2 bases and J by 5 bases. CDR3 DNA sequence: TGTGCCAGCAGTGAATTTGCTAGCGGGCCGATGGAGACCCAGTACTTC. As protein: CASSEFASGPMETQYF.

This chain joins TRBV19 and TRBJ2-7; no firm D call. The J call may not be correct, given that the DNA end is closer to TRBJ2-1. Germline CDR1 LNHDA, CDR2 SQIVND (reference sequence). The length of the CDR3 is 16 residues. The CDR3 reads CASTYASAPNHNEQFF. The CDR3 DNA is TGTGCCAGTACCTACGCCTCAGCCCCTAATCACAATGAGCAGTTCTTC.

This chain joins TRBV5-6 and TRBJ2-7; TRBD1 agrees at 7 bases. The germline V gene has CDR1 SGHDT and CDR2 YYEEEE. V was clipped by 4 bases and J by 0 bases; unmatched bases: 1. The CDR3 is 13 amino acids. CDR3 nucleotide sequence: TGTGCCAGCAGCGGGACAGTCTCCTACGAGCAGTACTTC. Protein product: CASSGTVSYEQYF.

The chain combines TRBV4-3 with TRBJ2-7; 7 positions agree with TRBD1. Trimming cost V 0 bases and J 5 bases; bases outside gene matches: 4. CDR1 is LGHNA, CDR2 YSLEER, per germline. CDR3 length equals 14 residues. In nucleotides, the CDR3 is TGCGCCAGCAGCCAAGACAGGGGGTGGGACGAGCAGTACTTC. Protein: CASSQDRGWDEQYF.

The chain combines TRBV19 with TRBJ1-2, with D unclear. Trimming took off 2 bases at V and 5 bases at J, with 9 bases between the two ends. Germline CDR1 LNHDA, CDR2 SQIVND (reference sequence). The CDR3 contains 13 residues. The CDR3 DNA is TGTGCCAGTAGTATACGGGAGTATTATGGCTACACCTTC. Protein: CASSIREYYGYTF.

This clone was observed a few times. The sample carries other DNA sequences with the same CDR3. The V call is TRBV2, the J call TRBJ1-1, with D hard to call. The CDR3 runs 10 residues. The germline gives CDR1 SNHLY, CDR2 FYNNEI. V gave up 4 bases and J gave up 8 bases, with 5 bases separating them. CDR3 region: CASSVGEAFF. The CDR3 nucleotides read TGTGCCAGCAGTGTCGGGGAAGCTTTCTTT.

The chain links TRBV6-5 to TRBJ2-7, with D unresolved. This CDR3 contains 13 residues. In germline, CDR1 is MNHEY, CDR2 SVGAGI. Trimming left V 6 bases short and J 6 bases short, with 15 bases between. This chain's CDR3 is CASSPIGHREQYF. CDR3 DNA sequence: TGTGCCAGCAGCCCTATCGGCCACCGCGAGCAGTACTTC.

As to this clone: A single base separates this from a much larger clone, so it may be a read error. CDR3 loop: CASSPNQETQYF. The CDR3 DNA follows: TGTGCCAGCAGCCCGAACCAAGAGACCCAGTACTTC. The rearrangement uses TRBV7-9 and TRBJ2-5; D ambiguous. Trimming left V 5 bases short and J 0 bases short, with 4 bases between. The CDR3 has 12 amino acids. Germline V gives CDR1 SEHNR, CDR2 FQNEAQ (reference sequence).

The rearrangement joins TRBV21-1 to TRBJ2-7; the listed D gene, TRBD1, was not tested against the DNA. TRBV21-1 is a known pseudogene. CDR3 length equals 14 residues. CDR3 DNA: TGTGCCAGCAGCAAGAGGGGACAGTCCTACGAGCAGTACTTC. Translation gives CASSKRGQSYEQYF.

This clone was seen only a few times. The chain combines TRBV20-1 with TRBJ2-5; unclear D gene. This CDR3 comprises 11 residues. V was shortened by 6 bases and J by 5 bases, with 10 bases between the two germline ends. Germline-derived CDR1 and CDR2 are DFQATT and SNEGSKA (reference sequence). The CDR3 DNA reads as TGCAGTGCGGAGTTCCGGGAGACCCAGTACTTC. Translating it yields CSAEFRETQYF.

The chain uses TRBV27 and TRBJ1-1; 7 bases align to TRBD1. The CDR3 consists of 12 residues. Germline V gene sequence: CDR1 MNHEY, CDR2 SMNVEV (reference sequence). V trimming: 8 bases; J trimming: 5 bases; junction bases outside the gene matches: 5. CDR3 protein: CASGTGATEAFF. The CDR3 bases are TGTGCCAGCGGCACAGGGGCAACTGAAGCTTTCTTT.

The chain uses TRBV7-2 and TRBJ2-3; a possible D gene is TRBD2 (6 bases). The V gene's germline CDR1 is SGHTA and CDR2 FQGNSA. V was shortened by 3 bases and J by 6 bases, with 10 bases between the two germline ends. This CDR3 has 13 amino acids. For the CDR3, the DNA is TGTGCCAGCAGCTTGGACTATTTGGATACGCAGTATTTT. Translating it yields CASSLDYLDTQYF.

This sequence joins TRBV5-6 and TRBJ2-3; no definite D call. This CDR3 has 17 residues. The ends were cut back, 0 bases at V and 0 bases at J, with 14 bases in the middle. Germline V CDR1 and CDR2: SGHDT, YYEEEE. The CDR3 reads CASSLAQRHWSTDTQYF. CDR3 coding DNA: TGTGCCAGCAGCTTGGCCCAACGGCATTGGAGCACAGATACGCAGTATTTT. Combining the CDR3 with reference TRBV5-6 and TRBJ2-3 gives the whole variable domain DAGVTQSPTHLIKTRGQQVTLRCSPKSGHDTVSWYQQALGQGPQFIFQYYEEEERQRGNFPDRFSGHQFPNYSSELNVNALLLGDSALYLCASSLAQRHWSTDTQYFGPGTRLTVL.

In this sample, this clone is medium-sized (0.01 to 0.1%). The chain employs TRBV18 and TRBJ1-6; D is unresolved. Germline V gene sequence: CDR1 KGHSH, CDR2 LQKENI. The CDR3 contains 16 residues. V gave up 2 bases and J gave up 5 bases, with 13 bases separating them. The CDR3 bases are TGTGCCAGCTCACCAAACTTCTACACAGATAATTCACCCCTCCACTTT. It codes for CASSPNFYTDNSPLHF.

The V call is TRBV2, the J call TRBJ1-4; 8 nucleotides line up with TRBD1. V lost 6 bases to trimming and J lost 7 bases; unmatched junction nucleotides: 7. Germline V gene sequence: CDR1 SNHLY, CDR2 FYNNEI. This CDR3 has 14 residues. For the CDR3, the DNA is TGTGCCAGCAGCCCAGGGGGCGCTGGTGAAAAACTGTTTTTT. Residues: CASSPGGAGEKLFF.

This clone was recorded once. This chain connects TRBV19 to TRBJ1-1; D call uncertain. The CDR3 length is 13 residues. With 5 bases removed from V and 7 bases from J, the gap between germline ends came to 14 bases. In germline, CDR1 is LNHDA, CDR2 SQIVND (reference sequence). The DNA for the CDR3 is TGTGCCAGTAGTCGCGGACCCGTGGATGAAGCTTTCTTT. It yields the protein CASSRGPVDEAFF.